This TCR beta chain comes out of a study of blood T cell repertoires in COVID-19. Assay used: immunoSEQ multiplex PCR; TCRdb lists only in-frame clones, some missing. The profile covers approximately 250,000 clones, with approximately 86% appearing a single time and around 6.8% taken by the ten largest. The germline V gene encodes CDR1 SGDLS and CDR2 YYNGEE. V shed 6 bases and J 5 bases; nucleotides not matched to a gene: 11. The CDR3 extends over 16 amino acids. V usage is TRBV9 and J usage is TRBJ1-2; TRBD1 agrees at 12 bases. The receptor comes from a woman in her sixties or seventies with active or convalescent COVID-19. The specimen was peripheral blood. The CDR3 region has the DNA TGTGCCAGCAACGCAGGCGGGACAGGGGGCAATTATGGCTACACCTTC. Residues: CASNAGGTGGNYGYTF.